Listed below are T cell receptor beta chains from one sample, sequenced in a study of cytomegalovirus exposure and HLA in healthy donors. Measured with immunoSEQ multiplex PCR; TCRdb has only the in-frame clones, and not every one. The sample consists of over 150,000 clones, approximately 86% of them appearing once. Sample: PBMCs. The receptors originated from a woman younger than 35 in good health and CMV-seronegative. Each CDR3 is given with its conserved first and last residue. A D gene is named only where the DNA matches it firmly. Clone size is not always given. Where it is, it says once, few, many or a class for expanded clones.

V: TRBV19; D: TRBD2; size: few; J: TRBJ2-5; DNA: TGTGCCAGTAGTCGGGGGGGGAGCGGTCAAGAGACCCAGTACTTC; CDR3: CASSRGGSGQETQYF
V: TRBV2; D: NA; size: few; J: TRBJ1-2; DNA: TGTGCCAGCAGTCTCCCCCGTTATGGCTACACCTTC; CDR3: CASSLPRYGYTF
V: TRBV6-5; D: NA; size: NA; J: TRBJ2-7; DNA: TGTGCCAGCGGAAAAATTGGGCTCTCCTACGAGCAGTACTTC; CDR3: CASGKIGLSYEQYF
V: TRBV19; D: TRBD1; size: NA; J: TRBJ1-3; DNA: TGTGCCAGTAGTTCGGGACAGATGGACACCATATATTTT; CDR3: CASSSGQMDTIYF
V: TRBV7-2; D: NA; size: NA; J: TRBJ1-4; DNA: TGTGCCAGCAGCTTAGTAAGTGAGGCGAATGAAAAACTGTTTTTT; CDR3: CASSLVSEANEKLFF
V: TRBV4-3; D: NA; size: NA; J: TRBJ2-2; DNA: TGCGCCAGCAGCCAGGATCCCCGTGCTAGCAACGGGGAGCTGTTTTTT; CDR3: CASSQDPRASNGELFF
V: TRBV2; D: TRBD1; size: NA; J: TRBJ1-4; DNA: TGTGCCAGCAGTCGAACAGGGGGGTATAATGAAAAACTGTTTTTT; CDR3: CASSRTGGYNEKLFF
V: TRBV5-4; D: TRBD2; size: NA; J: TRBJ2-1; DNA: TGTGCCAGCAGCTTCCCCCTAGCGGGAGCTCAAGAGCAGTTCTTC; CDR3: CASSFPLAGAQEQFF
V: TRBV6-5; D: NA; size: NA; J: TRBJ1-1; DNA: TGTGCCAGCAGTTACGGGCGGGTGGGGTATAGTGAAGCTTTCTTT; CDR3: CASSYGRVGYSEAFF
V: TRBV14; D: TRBD2; size: NA; J: TRBJ2-7; DNA: TGTGCCAGCAGCCAAGCACTGGGGCGGGAGACGACCTACGAGCAGTACTTC; CDR3: CASSQALGRETTYEQYF
V: TRBV2; D: NA; size: NA; J: TRBJ1-1; DNA: TGTGCCAGCAGCCGGACACAGGGTACTGAAGCTTTCTTT; CDR3: CASSRTQGTEAFF
V: TRBV12-5; D: NA; size: NA; J: TRBJ2-1; DNA: TGTGCTAGTGGTTTGGTAGTGACACCCGCAAGCTCCTACAATGAGCAGTTCTTC; CDR3: CASGLVVTPASSYNEQFF
V: TRBV29-1; D: NA; size: NA; J: TRBJ1-2; DNA: TGCAGCGTCACAGACAGGTCAGGGGGCTACACCTTC; CDR3: CSVTDRSGGYTF
V: TRBV6-5; D: NA; size: NA; J: TRBJ2-3; DNA: TGTGCCAGCGGGAGAGATACGCAGTATTTT; CDR3: CASGRDTQYF